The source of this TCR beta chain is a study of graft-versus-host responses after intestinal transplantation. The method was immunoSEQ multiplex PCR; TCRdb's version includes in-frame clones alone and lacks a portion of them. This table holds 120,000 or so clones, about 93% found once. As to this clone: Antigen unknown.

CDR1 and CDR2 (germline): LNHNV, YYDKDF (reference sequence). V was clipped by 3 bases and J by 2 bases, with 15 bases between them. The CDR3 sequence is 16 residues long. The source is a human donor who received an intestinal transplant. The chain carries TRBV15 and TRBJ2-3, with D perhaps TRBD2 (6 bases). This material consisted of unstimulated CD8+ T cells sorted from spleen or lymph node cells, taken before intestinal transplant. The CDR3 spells CATSSVPGVSTDTQYF. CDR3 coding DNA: TGTGCCACCAGCAGTGTCCCGGGAGTTTCCACAGATACGCAGTATTTT.